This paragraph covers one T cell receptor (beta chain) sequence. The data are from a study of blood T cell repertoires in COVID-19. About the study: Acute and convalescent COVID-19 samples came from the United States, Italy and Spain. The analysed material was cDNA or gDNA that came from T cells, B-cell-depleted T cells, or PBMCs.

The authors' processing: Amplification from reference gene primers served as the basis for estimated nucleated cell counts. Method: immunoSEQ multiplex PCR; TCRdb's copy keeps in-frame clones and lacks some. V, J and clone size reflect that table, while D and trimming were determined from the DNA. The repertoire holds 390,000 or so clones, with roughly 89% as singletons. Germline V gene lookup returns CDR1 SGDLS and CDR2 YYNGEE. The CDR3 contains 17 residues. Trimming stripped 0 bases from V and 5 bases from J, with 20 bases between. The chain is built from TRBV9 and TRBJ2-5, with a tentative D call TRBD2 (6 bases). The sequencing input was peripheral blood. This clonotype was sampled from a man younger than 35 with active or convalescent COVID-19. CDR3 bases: TGTGCCAGCAGCGTAGTGGGGGGACCCACACAGAGGGAGACCCAGTACTTC. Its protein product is CASSVVGGPTQRETQYF. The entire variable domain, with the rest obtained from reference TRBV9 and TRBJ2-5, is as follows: DSGVTQTPKHLITATGQRVTLRCSPRSGDLSVYWYQQSLDQGLQFLIQYYNGEERAKGNILERFSAQQFPDLHSELNLSSLELGDSALYFCASSVVGGPTQRETQYFGPGTRLLVL.